This T cell receptor (beta chain) was captured by sequencing in a study of blood T cell repertoires in COVID-19. The overall study: The United States, Italy and Spain provided the acute and convalescent COVID-19 samples.

The CDR3 is 15 amino acids. The ends were cut back, 4 bases at V and 4 bases at J, with 14 bases in the middle. Germline V gene lookup returns CDR1 LNHNV and CDR2 YYDKDF (reference sequence). Source study methods: The assay estimated nucleated cells by amplifying reference gene primers. Produced via immunoSEQ multiplex PCR; TCRdb's table is partial and in-frame only. That table supplies the V and J calls and clone size; D and trimming were determined from the DNA. Among 300,000 to 400,000 clones, more than 75% were seen once, and the ten largest hold over 2%. The V call is TRBV15, the J call TRBJ1-3; no clear D. Sequencing was done on a sample of peripheral blood. This TCR was sampled from a woman aged 55 to 70 with COVID-19, enrolled during active disease. The CDR3 region has the DNA TGTGCCACCAGCACGAACACCCAGCGGGGAAACACCATATATTTT. This codes for CATSTNTQRGNTIYF.